This T cell receptor (beta chain) was recorded in a study of T cells in Graves' hyperthyroidism and ophthalmopathy. CDR3 length: 16 residues. The V and J ends lost 6 bases and 5 bases, in that order; junction bases with no gene match: 9. Germline V CDR1 and CDR2: SGHTA, FQGNSA. The authors took PBMCs from roughly 10 ml fresh peripheral blood. The TCR beta CDR3 regions underwent amplification using RNA transcripts as the source. First-round RT-PCR of the TCR CDR3 relied on the HTBI primer set. TCRdb independently ran MiXCR on the multiplex PCR reads; one entry per CDR3 protein. The sample has around 700,000 distinct CDR3 sequences; about 19% are singletons.

Sequencing input: blood. This sequence originates from a woman aged 45 to 65 with Graves' hyperthyroidism that later progressed to Graves' ophthalmopathy. The J gene is TRBJ2-5, the V gene TRBV7-2, with 13 bases aligning to TRBD2. CDR3 coding DNA: TGTGCCAGCAGACAAACTAGCGGGGGGGCCCGGGAGACCCAGTACTTC. This translates into CASRQTSGGARETQYF.